The 2 T cell receptor beta chains presented below share a single source sample, sequenced in a study of identical twins. TCRdb passed the 5' RACE reads through MiXCR, listing each CDR3 protein once. The table lists 250,000 to 300,000 distinct CDR3 sequences, less than 9.5% of them singletons, with roughly 7% in the top ten. The sample was also reused in another study, on yellow fever vaccine responses in identical twins.

The sequenced sample was CD8+ T cells sorted from blood. These receptors all come from a woman between 18 and 30 years old in good health.

This clonotype was counted a few times. This rearrangement joins TRBV11-2 to TRBJ2-2; TRBD1 matches at 9 bases. The CDR3 loop spans 16 amino acids. V lost 1 base, J lost 5 bases, and 5 bases stayed unmatched. Germline V lookup: CDR1 SGHAT, CDR2 FQNNGV. The CDR3 DNA reads as TGTGCCAGCAGCTTAGTACAGGGGGCGCTTACCGGGGAGCTGTTTTTT. It translates to CASSLVQGALTGELFF.

The chain uses TRBV15 and TRBJ2-7; 7 bases agree with TRBD2. Losses at the gene ends were 3 bases for V and 3 bases for J; bases not matched to a gene: 8. CDR3 length: 15 residues. CDR1 LNHNV and CDR2 YYDKDF come from the germline V gene (reference sequence). The CDR3: CATSSPGGTDYEQYF. Written as DNA, the CDR3 is TGTGCCACCAGCAGCCCCGGGGGGACGGACTACGAGCAGTACTTC.